This record looks at one T cell receptor (beta chain) sequence and its context. These data belong to a study of technical replicates of blood from four donors. The CDR3 runs 14 residues. Germline V gives CDR1 SGDLS, CDR2 YYNGEE. With 2 bases removed from V and 2 bases from J, the gap between germline ends came to 10 bases. Assay used: immunoSEQ multiplex PCR; TCRdb lists only in-frame clones, some missing. Of 84,000 or so clones detected, around 94% appear once; the ten largest clones hold approximately 0.25%. The TCR sequence derives from a human donor in good health. The sequenced material came from T cells isolated from PBMCs. The chain combines TRBV9 with TRBJ1-2; D is unclear. The CDR3 reads CASSVSTGNYGYTF. Written as DNA, the CDR3 is TGTGCCAGCAGCGTCTCGACTGGAAACTATGGCTACACCTTC.